Listed below are T cell receptor beta chains from one sample, sequenced in a study of glioma-infiltrating T cells. MiXCR, run by TCRdb on the multiplex PCR reads, gives a single entry per CDR3 protein. Of around 90,000 distinct CDR3 sequences in the sample, around 37% were seen once. The sequenced sample consisted of glioma tissue, nonneoplastic brain tissue, or PBMCs (not recorded which). These receptors were collected from a human donor with low-grade glioma or glioblastoma, undergoing nonglioma brain surgery, or in good health (not recorded which). Both conserved end residues are part of each CDR3. The D gene is left open where the match is weak. The listing skips clone size in some rows; elsewhere it reads once, few, many or a size class.

>.|TRBV12-3/TRBV12-4|many|TRBJ2-3
CASSLEIGLTDTQYF
TGTGCCAGCAGTTTAGAAATAGGGCTCACAGATACGCAGTATTTT
>TRBD1|TRBV3-1|.|TRBJ1-2
CASRPQLGQGYGYTF
TGTGCCAGCAGACCACAACTGGGACAGGGTTATGGCTACACCTTC
>TRBD1|TRBV11-2|.|TRBJ2-7
CASSYRAGTGASTNSYGQYF
TGTGCCAGCAGCTATAGGGCAGGGACAGGGGCCTCGACGAACTCCTACGGGCAGTACTTC
>.|TRBV5-1|few|TRBJ2-3
CASSPQGGVDTQYF
TGCGCCAGCAGCCCGCAGGGGGGTGTGGATACGCAGTATTTT
>.|TRBV7-2|.|TRBJ1-3
CASTQDLYASGNTIYF
TGTGCCAGCACCCAAGATCTATACGCCTCTGGAAACACCATATATTTT
>.|TRBV6-5|.|TRBJ1-1
CASSPSLDSLSEAFF
TGTGCCAGCAGTCCCTCCCTGGACAGCTTGTCTGAAGCTTTCTTT
>.|TRBV29-1|many|TRBJ2-1
CSVESIGYNEQFF
TGCAGCGTTGAATCAATAGGCTACAATGAGCAGTTCTTC
>.|TRBV19|many|TRBJ2-7
CASLYPYEQYF
TGTGCCAGTTTGTACCCCTACGAGCAGTACTTC
>.|TRBV27|many|TRBJ1-6
CASSLFRGNSPLHF
TGTGCCAGCAGTTTATTTCGGGGGAATTCACCCCTCCACTTT
>.|TRBV7-9|once|TRBJ2-3
CASSRGSGVDTGTQYF
TGTGCCAGCAGCAGGGGCTCGGGGGTTGACACAGGTACGCAGTATTTT
>.|TRBV11-2|many|TRBJ2-2
CASSLRGGTGELFF
TGTGCCAGCAGTTTAAGGGGAGGCACCGGGGAGCTGTTTTTT
>.|TRBV20-1|.|TRBJ2-1
CSADHQGKYEQFF
TGCAGTGCTGACCATCAGGGGAAATACGAGCAGTTCTTC
>.|TRBV7-9|many|TRBJ2-1
CASSLQGVEQFF
TGTGCCAGCAGCTTACAGGGAGTCGAGCAGTTCTTC
>.|TRBV28|many|TRBJ2-1
CASSLSRTSQFF
TGTGCCAGCAGTTTATCCAGGACCTCGCAGTTCTTC
>.|TRBV6-2/TRBV6-3|.|TRBJ2-7
CVSSYSSARHEQYF
TGTGTCAGCAGTTACTCGTCTGCCAGGCACGAGCAGTACTTC
>TRBD2|TRBV6-2/TRBV6-3|many|TRBJ2-7
CASRTAGRVHEQYF
TGTGCCAGCAGGACCGCGGGGAGGGTGCACGAGCAGTACTTC
>.|TRBV2|many|TRBJ1-1
CASSGPQGGTEAFF
TGTGCCAGCAGTGGCCCGCAGGGCGGCACTGAAGCTTTCTTT
>TRBD1|TRBV4-1|many|TRBJ2-7
CASSQYRDREGYEQYF
TGCGCCAGCAGCCAGTACCGGGACAGGGAAGGATACGAGCAGTACTTC
>TRBD1|TRBV19|many|TRBJ2-2
CASSIRGQGETGELFF
TGTGCCAGTAGTATAAGGGGACAGGGAGAAACCGGGGAGCTGTTTTTT
>.|TRBV29-1|many|TRBJ1-5
CSVKGTNQPQHF
TGCAGCGTTAAAGGGACAAATCAGCCCCAGCATTTT
>.|TRBV15|.|TRBJ2-1
CATSRGGGYTEQFF
TGTGCCACCAGCAGAGGAGGGGGATACACTGAGCAGTTCTTC
>TRBD1|TRBV4-3|many|TRBJ1-1
CASSLNRGRNTEAFF
TGCGCCAGCAGCCTTAACAGGGGGCGGAACACTGAAGCTTTCTTT
>.|TRBV11-1|.|TRBJ2-3
CASSFPGVVDTQYF
TGTGCCAGCAGCTTCCCGGGGGTGGTAGATACACAGTATTTT
>TRBD1|TRBV6-1|many|TRBJ1-5
CASRWDRGQPQHF
TGTGCCAGCAGGTGGGACAGGGGGCAGCCCCAGCATTTT
>.|TRBV5-1|many|TRBJ2-7
CASSSGTPNYEQYF
TGCGCCAGCAGCTCCGGGACGCCGAACTACGAGCAGTACTTC
>TRBD2|TRBV7-2|.|TRBJ2-7
CASSSTGLAGSSYEQYF
TGTGCCAGCAGCTCAACCGGACTAGCGGGGAGCTCCTACGAGCAGTACTTC
>.|TRBV7-8|many|TRBJ1-6
CASSLVQIESPLHF
TGTGCCAGCAGCTTAGTTCAAATTGAATCACCCCTCCACTTT
>TRBD1|TRBV5-4|many|TRBJ1-1
CASSSPPGTGGEAFF
TGTGCCAGCAGCTCCCCACCAGGGACAGGAGGAGAAGCTTTCTTT
>.|TRBV5-6|many|TRBJ2-1
CASSFNTLSSYNEQFF
TGTGCCAGCAGCTTCAATACCCTTAGCTCCTACAATGAGCAGTTCTTC
>.|TRBV12-3/TRBV12-4|many|TRBJ1-2
CASIERGAPFGGYTF
TGTGCCAGCATTGAAAGGGGGGCCCCTTTCGGGGGCTACACCTTC
>TRBD2|TRBV5-1|many|TRBJ2-3
CASSLVAGGDTQYF
TGTGCCAGCAGCTTGGTAGCGGGTGGTGATACGCAGTATTTT
>TRBD2|TRBV20-1|once|TRBJ2-5
CSAQNSGGTSLETQYF
TGCAGTGCACAGAATAGCGGGGGGACTAGTCTTGAGACCCAGTACTTC
>.|TRBV2|many|TRBJ1-1
CASSMRVNTEAFF
TGTGCCAGCAGCATGAGGGTAAACACTGAAGCTTTCTTT
>TRBD2|TRBV5-1|many|TRBJ2-5
CASSTSGTQETQYF
TGCGCCAGCAGCACTAGCGGGACCCAAGAGACCCAGTACTTC
>.|TRBV3-1|.|TRBJ2-1
CASKPLHNSYNEQFF
TGTGCCAGCAAGCCACTACATAACTCCTACAATGAGCAGTTCTTC
>.|TRBV27|.|TRBJ2-7
CASSPNEQYF
TGTGCCAGCAGTCCCAACGAGCAGTACTTC
>TRBD1|TRBV28|.|TRBJ1-1
CASRGAGGENTKAFF
TGTGCCAGCAGGGGCGCAGGGGGCGAGAACACTAAAGCTTTCTTT
>TRBD2|TRBV6-1|.|TRBJ2-7
CASSPSQREPNYEQCF
TGTGCCAGCAGCCCAAGTCAGCGGGAGCCCAACTACGAGCAGTGCTTC
>.|TRBV5-1|few|TRBJ2-3
CASSPGPGQGYTDTQYF
TGCGCCAGCAGCCCTGGCCCTGGACAAGGGTACACAGATACGCAGTATTTT
>.|TRBV4-1|.|TRBJ1-5
CASSTWPSNQPQHF
TGCGCCAGCAGCACTTGGCCTAGCAATCAGCCCCAGCATTTT
>.|TRBV6-2/TRBV6-3|.|TRBJ2-1
CASSYLSGGALYEQFF
TGTGCCAGCAGTTACCTTAGTGGGGGGGCCCTTTATGAGCAGTTCTTC
>.|TRBV18|many|TRBJ1-1
CASSPQANTEAFF
TGTGCCAGCTCACCACAGGCTAACACTGAAGCTTTCTTT
>.|TRBV12-3/TRBV12-4|many|TRBJ2-3
CASRGSTDTQYF
TGTGCCAGCAGGGGTAGCACAGATACGCAGTATTTT
>.|TRBV18|.|TRBJ1-3
CASSPRMGNSGNTIYF
TGTGCCAGCTCACCAAGGATGGGAAACTCTGGAAACACCATATATTTT
>.|TRBV9|few|TRBJ1-1
CASSAAGLNTEAFF
TGTGCCAGCAGCGCCGCGGGGTTGAACACTGAAGCTTTCTTT
>.|TRBV6-1|.|TRBJ2-3
CASRAGYTDTQYF
TGTGCCAGCAGGGCAGGTTACACAGATACGCAGTATTTT
>.|TRBV19|many|TRBJ2-4
CASSIVGNGRNIQYF
TGTGCCAGTAGTATAGTAGGGAACGGTCGGAACATTCAGTACTTC
>TRBD2|TRBV6-2/TRBV6-3|many|TRBJ2-7
CASRTGTSGSFYEQYF
TGTGCCAGCAGAACCGGGACTAGCGGGAGCTTTTACGAGCAGTACTTC
>.|TRBV5-4|many|TRBJ2-1
CASSLEQGSYNEQFF
TGTGCCAGCAGCTTGGAACAGGGAAGCTACAATGAGCAGTTCTTC
>.|TRBV4-1|once|TRBJ1-1
CASSPSRWITNTEAFF
TGCGCCAGCAGCCCTTCGCGTTGGATCACGAACACTGAAGCTTTCTTT
>.|TRBV4-1|few|TRBJ2-1
CASSQEGVTYNEQFF
TGCGCCAGCAGCCAAGAGGGAGTCACCTACAATGAGCAGTTCTTC
>.|TRBV19|many|TRBJ1-5
CACQMSGVGISNQPQHF
TGTGCCTGCCAAATGAGTGGGGTCGGTATTAGCAATCAGCCCCAGCATTTT
>.|TRBV24-1|many|TRBJ2-7
CATSDDRGGHYEQYF
TGTGCCACCAGTGATGATCGGGGCGGACACTACGAGCAGTACTTC
>.|TRBV2|many|TRBJ2-2
CASSVRQRTNTGELFF
TGTGCCAGCAGTGTTAGACAGAGAACGAACACCGGGGAGCTGTTTTTT
>TRBD2|TRBV5-5|.|TRBJ2-1
CASRGGIAGTHEQFF
TGTGCCAGCAGGGGGGGAATAGCGGGGACCCATGAGCAGTTCTTC
>TRBD1|TRBV15|.|TRBJ2-1
CAASSSGTVNEQFF
TGTGCCGCCAGCAGTTCCGGGACAGTCAATGAGCAGTTCTTC
>.|TRBV6-1|.|TRBJ2-6
CASSQSRSSGVNVLTF
TGTGCCAGCAGTCAATCAAGGTCCTCTGGGGTTAACGTCCTGACTTTC